These 27 T cell receptor beta chains share one sample of origin, sequenced in a study of metastatic and nonmetastatic thyroid tumors. TCRdb re-called clones from the PCR reads using MiXCR. The table records approximately 25,000 clones, about 15% of them present only once. Prior to thyroid surgery, none of the patients had received any treatment. The sample taken for sequencing was blood. The receptors were sampled from a male donor with papillary thyroid cancer or a benign thyroid nodule (not recorded which). Some clones in this sample may be carry-over from other donors' samples.

Of note for this clone: A much larger clone differs from this one at a single base, so this may be a read error. The chain couples TRBV3-1 to TRBJ2-2, with a possible D match to TRBD2 (5 bases). Germline CDR1 and CDR2: LGHDT and YNNKEL (reference sequence). The CDR3 runs 15 residues. CDR3 bases: TGTGCCAGCAGCCTGAGGGTCTCTAACACCGGGGAGCTGCTTTTT. Residues: CASSLRVSNTGELLF.

This clone was recorded at least ten times. The chain has TRBV7-3 and TRBJ2-7, with a weak D call TRBD2 (6 bases). In germline, CDR1 is SGHTA, CDR2 FQGTGA. Trimming left V 5 bases short and J 5 bases short, with 19 bases between. The CDR3 has 15 residues. The DNA for the CDR3 is TGTGCCAGCAGCCCGGGCGGGGTCAGAACCCACGAGCAGTACTTC. Amino acids: CASSPGGVRTHEQYF.

This clone has ten or more counts. The rearrangement uses TRBV27 and TRBJ1-2; D unresolved. The CDR3 is made up of 17 amino acids. The germline V gene has CDR1 MNHEY and CDR2 SMNVEV (reference sequence). Trimming left V 4 bases short and J 5 bases short, with 23 bases between. CDR3 residues: CASSSREDATTNYGYTF. The CDR3 DNA reads TGTGCCAGCAGTTCCCGGGAGGACGCAACCACAAATTATGGCTACACCTTC.

The chain combines TRBV3-1 with TRBJ2-7; D gene uncertain. Germline lookup yields CDR1 LGHDT and CDR2 YNNKEL (reference sequence). The CDR3 spans 13 residues. Trimming shortened V by 4 bases and J by 5 bases, and 12 bases separated the two germline ends. This chain's CDR3 is CASSLMGSDEQYF. The CDR3 DNA follows: TGTGCCAGCAGCCTAATGGGGTCCGACGAGCAGTACTTC.

The chain's CDR3 is CASSLASNYEQYF. In DNA, the CDR3 is TGCGCCAGCAGCTTGGCCTCCAACTACGAGCAGTACTTC. The gene calls are TRBV5-1 and TRBJ2-7; D is unresolved. CDR1 SGHRS and CDR2 YFSETQ come from the germline V gene. V was shortened by 0 bases and J by 3 bases, with 7 bases between the two germline ends. This CDR3 spans 13 amino acids.

A word on this clone: A junction end diverges from the germline sequence, so it may reflect a read error. The rearrangement uses TRBV4-1 and TRBJ2-3, with D unresolved. This CDR3 has 15 residues. Looked up from germline, CDR1 is MGHRA and CDR2 is YSYEKL. Here the CDR3 reads CAISPFLGGTDTQYF. Here the CDR3 DNA reads TGCGCCATCAGCCCATTTCTAGGTGGGACAGATACGCAGTATTTT.

This clone was seen many times. The genes are TRBV11-1 and TRBJ2-5; D remains ambiguous. Trimming shortened V by 1 base and J by 5 bases, and 2 bases separated the two germline ends. The CDR3 runs to 11 residues. Germline CDR1 is SGHAT and CDR2 is FQDESV (reference sequence). DNA of the CDR3: TGTGCCAGCAGCTTAGGGGAGACCCAGTACTTC. This codes for CASSLGETQYF.

This clone occurred many times. CDR3 region: CASSPEGWDTQYF. The CDR3 nucleotides are TGTGCCAGCAGCCCGGAAGGTTGGGATACGCAGTATTTT. The V and J genes are TRBV7-9 and TRBJ2-3, with D unresolved. The V and J ends lost 5 bases and 6 bases respectively, with 12 bases between them. The germline gives CDR1 SEHNR, CDR2 FQNEAQ (reference sequence). The CDR3 is 13 amino acids. The complete variable domain, with remaining parts taken from reference TRBV7-9 and TRBJ2-3, reads DTGVSQNPRHKITKRGQNVTFRCDPISEHNRLYWYRQTLGQGPEFLTYFQNEAQLEKSRLLSDRFSAERPKGSFSTLEIQRTEQGDSAMYLCASSPEGWDTQYFGPGTRLTVL.

This clone was detected many times. The V call is TRBV11-3, the J call TRBJ2-5; 9 bases agree with TRBD2. CDR1 is SGHNT and CDR2 is YENEEA in the germline V gene. CDR3 size: 17 residues. Trimming removed 1 base from V and 2 bases from J; junction bases left unmatched: 8. CDR3 amino acids: CASSLGVLAGIQETQYF. The CDR3 DNA sequence: TGTGCCAGCAGCTTAGGAGTGCTAGCGGGGATACAAGAGACCCAGTACTTC.

This clone came up many times. The chain recombines TRBV25-1 with TRBJ2-7; TRBD2 matches 11 bases. V lost 6 bases and J lost 4; bases outside the gene matches: 11. The CDR3 extends over 16 amino acids. CDR1 and CDR2 from the germline V gene are MGHDK and SYGVNS. The CDR3 DNA is TGTGCCAGCAGATATAAACCGACTAGCGGGATTTACGAGCAGTACTTC. Translated, it gives CASRYKPTSGIYEQYF.

The table lists this clone with many counts. The chain links TRBV4-2 to TRBJ2-5; 12 nucleotides line up with TRBD2. The CDR3 runs to 15 residues. Trimming cost V 2 bases and J 2 bases; bases outside gene matches: 0. CDR1 is LGHNA, CDR2 YNFKEQ, per germline. CDR3 sequence reads: CASSQLAGGQETQYF. The CDR3 DNA reads as TGTGCCAGCAGCCAACTAGCGGGGGGGCAAGAGACCCAGTACTTC.

This sequence joins TRBV7-8 and TRBJ1-2; D unresolved. V was shortened by 2 bases and J by 8 bases, with 12 bases between the two germline ends. CDR1 is SGHVS and CDR2 is FQNEAQ in the germline V gene. This CDR3 contains 13 residues. Here the CDR3 reads CASSLRSGRGYTF. The CDR3 bases are TGTGCCAGCAGCTTACGGTCAGGAAGGGGCTACACCTTC.

The J gene is TRBJ2-7, the V gene TRBV4-2, with D perhaps TRBD1 or TRBD2 (5 bases each). This CDR3 contains 15 residues. V gave up 0 bases and J gave up 2 bases, with 11 bases separating them. CDR1 and CDR2 (germline): LGHNA, YNFKEQ. CDR3 coding DNA: TGTGCCAGCAGCCAAGATGGGACGGAGCCCTACGAGCAGTACTTC. Protein product: CASSQDGTEPYEQYF.

This clone was counted ten times or more. This chain uses TRBV5-1 with TRBJ2-3; D ambiguous. The germline CDR1 and CDR2 sequences are SGHRS and YFSETQ. Trimming left V 0 bases short and J 2 bases short, with 7 bases between. The CDR3 is 14 amino acids. The CDR3 nucleotides read TGCGCCAGCAGCTTGGGGCAGCACACAGATACGCAGTATTTT. It encodes CASSLGQHTDTQYF.

The genes are TRBV2 and TRBJ2-1, with 8 bases that match TRBD2. The J segment lost 4 bases and the V segment lost 5 bases, leaving 13 bases of the junction unmatched. This CDR3 contains 17 residues. Looked up from germline, CDR1 is SNHLY and CDR2 is FYNNEI. This CDR3 reads CASSSGVAGCSYNEQFF. The DNA for the CDR3 is TGTGCCAGCAGTTCGGGGGTAGCGGGGTGCTCATACAATGAGCAGTTCTTC.

This clone was counted a few times. A single base separates this from a much larger clone, so it may be a read error. This chain connects TRBV25-1 to TRBJ2-4, with a tentative D call TRBD2 (5 bases). Near its end, the DNA agrees better with TRBJ2-1, so the J call may be wrong. The germline CDR1 and CDR2 sequences are MGHDK and SYGVNS. The CDR3 runs to 14 residues. CDR3 DNA sequence: TGTGCCAGCAGTGAGGCTAGCTGGGCTTGGGGGCAGTTCTTC. Translated: CASSEASWAWGQFF.

This clone was recorded many times. The V gene is TRBV20-1, the J gene TRBJ2-3, with 7 bases matching TRBD2. The CDR3 is 16 amino acids. The V gene's germline CDR1 is DFQATT and CDR2 SNEGSKA (reference sequence). V lost 6 bases, J lost 2 bases, and 14 bases stayed unmatched. CDR3 nucleotide sequence: TGCAGTGCCAATGTGGCCAGCGGGGATTCCACAGATACGCAGTATTTT. This sequence encodes CSANVASGDSTDTQYF.

This clone was observed at least ten times. The CDR3 here is CASSDSQSDNQPQHF. The DNA for the CDR3 is TGTGCCAGCAGCGATTCGCAGTCGGATAATCAGCCCCAGCATTTT. V gene TRBV3-1 combines with J gene TRBJ1-5; no definite D call. Trimming pared 5 bases from V and 4 bases from J, leaving 15 bases between. This CDR3 comprises 15 residues. Germline assignment: CDR1 LGHDT and CDR2 YNNKEL (reference sequence).

J is TRBJ2-3 and V is TRBV5-3; 7 nucleotides align to TRBD1. TRBV5-3 carries the ORF label, with uncertain function. V shed 2 bases, J shed 4 bases, and the junction held 7 bases outside the gene matches. The CDR3 sequence is 15 residues long. CDR3 sequence reads: CARSLTGQAADTQYF. CDR3 DNA: TGTGCCAGAAGCTTAACCGGACAGGCCGCAGATACGCAGTATTTT.

Concerning this clone: One end of the junction does not line up with germline, which may come from a read error. The rearrangement joins TRBV6-1 to TRBJ1-1; the match to TRBD1 covers 7 bases. The CDR3 sequence is 16 residues long. CDR1 and CDR2 from the germline V gene are MNHNS and SASEGT. The CDR3 coding sequence is TGTGCCAGCAGTAAGGTGACAGGGAGTCCGAACACTGAAGCCTTCTTT. Translated, it gives CASSKVTGSPNTEAFF.

At least ten counts were recorded for this clone. The rearrangement uses TRBV25-1 and TRBJ2-7, with 7 nucleotides matching TRBD1. The trim removed 7 bases at V and 1 base at J, leaving 7 bases unmatched. The length of the CDR3 is 14 residues. Per the germline V gene, CDR1 is MGHDK and CDR2 is SYGVNS. CDR3 loop: CASTPDRESYEQYF. CDR3 bases: TGTGCCAGCACCCCCGACAGGGAGTCCTACGAGCAGTACTTC.

The chain has TRBV11-2 and TRBJ2-7; D is ambiguous. Germline-derived CDR1 and CDR2 are SGHAT and FQNNGV. Trimming stripped 7 bases from V and 3 bases from J, with 25 bases between. The CDR3 length is 17 residues. The CDR3 loop is CASNRLAGSPLYYEQYF. CDR3 in DNA: TGTGCCAGCAACCGGCTGGCAGGTTCCCCCCTATACTACGAGCAGTACTTC.

This clone was observed at least ten times. V and J are TRBV6-5 and TRBJ2-7; D gene unclear. The V gene lost 1 base and the J gene lost 3 bases, with 4 bases spanning the gap. The CDR3 contains 12 residues. The germline gives CDR1 MNHEY, CDR2 SVGAGI. The CDR3 DNA follows: TGTGCCAGCAGTTACTACGGCTACGAGCAGTACTTC. Its protein product is CASSYYGYEQYF.

This clone was counted at least ten times. This chain connects TRBV12-3 or TRBV12-4 to TRBJ2-3, with unresolved D. The V and J ends lost 6 bases and 4 bases respectively, with 11 bases between them. The CDR3 length is 13 residues. The CDR3 DNA follows: TGTGCCAGCAGCCCCACGGAGCCAGATACGCAGTATTTT. Amino acid sequence: CASSPTEPDTQYF.

This clone was picked up many times. The chain is built from TRBV7-9 and TRBJ2-1; TRBD1 or TRBD2 may be the D gene (5 bases each). Germline V gene data show CDR1 as SEHNR and CDR2 as FQNEAQ (reference sequence). The CDR3 has 12 residues. V was pared by 5 bases and J by 9 bases, with 11 bases between. The CDR3 protein is CASSEGNSEQFF. The CDR3, as DNA: TGTGCCAGCAGCGAGGGGAATAGTGAGCAGTTCTTC.

This clone was seen ten or more times. Other DNA sequences in the sample encode the same CDR3. The chain links TRBV27 to TRBJ2-2; TRBD2 might be the D (5 bases). Germline V gives CDR1 MNHEY, CDR2 SMNVEV (reference sequence). The V end lost 5 bases, the J end lost 6 bases, and 10 bases lay between the germline ends. The CDR3 runs 13 residues. The CDR3, as DNA: TGTGCCAGCAGTGGACTGGGGTCCGGGGAGCTGTTTTTT. This translates into CASSGLGSGELFF.

This clone has ten or more counts. This chain joins TRBV5-8 and TRBJ1-2; D is undetermined. The CDR3 is 13 amino acids. Trimming shortened V by 6 bases and J by 4 bases, and 13 bases separated the two germline ends. Germline V gene sequence: CDR1 SGHTS, CDR2 YDEGEE. The CDR3 is CASNPGPLYGYTF. CDR3 DNA: TGTGCCAGCAACCCCGGGCCGCTCTATGGCTACACCTTC.